A selection of T cell receptor beta chains follows, all from one sample in a study of shared clonotypes between healthy human individuals. Sequencing was performed with immunoSEQ multiplex PCR; in TCRdb, only in-frame clones are kept and a portion is missing. The sample consists of around 2.3 million clones, approximately 94% of them appearing once. Sequencing was performed on naive CD4+ T cells sorted from blood. The receptors were gathered from a man between 18 and 35 years old in good health. Each CDR3 is given with its conserved first and last residue. Each record gives: V gene, J gene, CDR3 protein.

V gene: TRBV25-1; J gene: TRBJ1-4; CDR3 protein: CASSPQLEDGSQLFF
V gene: TRBV18; J gene: TRBJ1-2; CDR3 protein: CASSPGPTNYGYTF
V gene: TRBV5-6; J gene: TRBJ2-1; CDR3 protein: CASSHGLAGDYNEQFF
V gene: TRBV6-5; J gene: TRBJ2-2; CDR3 protein: CASSYEGAKNTGELFF
V gene: TRBV4-3; J gene: TRBJ1-2; CDR3 protein: CASSPRTANYGYTF
V gene: TRBV18; J gene: TRBJ1-2; CDR3 protein: CASSPNWEVWGYTF
V gene: TRBV6-1; J gene: TRBJ2-5; CDR3 protein: CATRGQETQYF
V gene: TRBV5-1; J gene: TRBJ2-7; CDR3 protein: CASSLEDRAYEQYF
V gene: TRBV6-6; J gene: TRBJ1-6; CDR3 protein: CASSYLGRASPLHF
V gene: TRBV11-3; J gene: TRBJ2-3; CDR3 protein: CASSPGTEGTDTQYF
V gene: TRBV7-2; J gene: TRBJ2-3; CDR3 protein: CASSPGTGTDTQYF
V gene: TRBV28; J gene: TRBJ1-2; CDR3 protein: CASSLPYDRRHGYTF
V gene: TRBV2; J gene: TRBJ2-5; CDR3 protein: CASRPGQIQETQYF
V gene: TRBV4-2; J gene: TRBJ1-5; CDR3 protein: CASSQEDQGASNQPQHF
V gene: TRBV7-9; J gene: TRBJ2-5; CDR3 protein: CASSLLDRRDETQYF
V gene: TRBV5-1; J gene: TRBJ2-2; CDR3 protein: CASSLALGRPNTGELFF
V gene: TRBV10-3; J gene: TRBJ1-1; CDR3 protein: CAISEIAAGMNTEAFF